This T cell receptor beta chain is drawn from a study of blood T cell repertoires in COVID-19. Looking at the study overall: COVID-19 samples, acute and convalescent, were from the United States, Italy and Spain. Sources were T cells, B-cell-depleted T cells, or PBMCs; the material itself was cDNA or gDNA.

In the original workflow: Reference gene primer amplification yielded estimated nucleated cell counts. Clones were sequenced by immunoSEQ multiplex PCR, and TCRdb holds only the in-frame ones, with some missing. The DNA gave D and trimming, while V, J and clone size come from that table. Among 200,000 to 300,000 clones listed, about 87% were seen once. Germline V gene lookup returns CDR1 LNHDA and CDR2 SQIVND (reference sequence). V lost 0 bases and J lost 0, with 13 bases in between. The CDR3 spans 17 residues. The rearrangement links TRBV19 to TRBJ2-3; D gene uncertain. This clonotype was sampled from a woman in her thirties or forties with acute or convalescent COVID-19. Sequencing was carried out using peripheral blood. CDR3 sequence: CASSIDLRHPSTDTQYF. The CDR3 DNA follows: TGTGCCAGTAGTATAGACCTTCGACACCCAAGCACAGATACGCAGTATTTT.